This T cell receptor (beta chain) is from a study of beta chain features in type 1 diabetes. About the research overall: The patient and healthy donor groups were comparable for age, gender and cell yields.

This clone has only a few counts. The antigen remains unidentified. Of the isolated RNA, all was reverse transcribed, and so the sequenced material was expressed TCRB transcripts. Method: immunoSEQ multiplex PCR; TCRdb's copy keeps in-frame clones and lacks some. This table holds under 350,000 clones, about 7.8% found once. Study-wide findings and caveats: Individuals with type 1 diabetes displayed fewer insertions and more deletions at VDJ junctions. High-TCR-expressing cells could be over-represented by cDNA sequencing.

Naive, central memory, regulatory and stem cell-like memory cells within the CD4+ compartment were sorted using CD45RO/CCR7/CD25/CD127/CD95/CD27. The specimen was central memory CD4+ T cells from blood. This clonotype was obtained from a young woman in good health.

CDR3 bases: TGTGCCAGCAGCGCGCAGTGGAACACTGAAGCTTTCTTT. This encodes CASSAQWNTEAFF. The chain carries TRBV2 and TRBJ1-1, with no clear D. The CDR3 contains 13 residues. Per the germline V gene, CDR1 is SNHLY and CDR2 is FYNNEI. The V end was cut by 6 bases, the J end by 1 base, with 9 bases between.